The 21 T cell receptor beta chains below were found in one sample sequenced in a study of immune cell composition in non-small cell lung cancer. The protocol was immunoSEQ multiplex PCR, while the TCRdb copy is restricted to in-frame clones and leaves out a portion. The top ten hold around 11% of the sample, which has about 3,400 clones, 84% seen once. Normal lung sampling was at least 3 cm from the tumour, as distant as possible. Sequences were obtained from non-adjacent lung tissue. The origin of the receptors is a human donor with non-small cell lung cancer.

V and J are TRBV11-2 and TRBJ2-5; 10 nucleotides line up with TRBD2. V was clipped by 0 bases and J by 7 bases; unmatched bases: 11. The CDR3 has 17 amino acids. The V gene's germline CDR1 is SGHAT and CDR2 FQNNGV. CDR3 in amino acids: CASSLDASGRNGATQYF. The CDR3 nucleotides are TGTGCCAGCAGCTTAGACGCTAGCGGGAGAAATGGCGCGACCCAGTACTTC.

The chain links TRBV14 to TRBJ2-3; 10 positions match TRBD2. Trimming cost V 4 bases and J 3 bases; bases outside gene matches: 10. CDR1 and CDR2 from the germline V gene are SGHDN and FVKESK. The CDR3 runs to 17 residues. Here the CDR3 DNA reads TGTGCCAGCAGCCTTGAGCGGGAGGGCTACAGGACAGATACGCAGTATTTT. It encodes CASSLEREGYRTDTQYF.

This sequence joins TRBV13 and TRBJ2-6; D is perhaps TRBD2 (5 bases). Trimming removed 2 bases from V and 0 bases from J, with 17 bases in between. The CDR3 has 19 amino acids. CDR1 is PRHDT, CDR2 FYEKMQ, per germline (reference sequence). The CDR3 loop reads CASSLKISTDYSGANVLTF. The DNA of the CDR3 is TGTGCCAGCAGCTTAAAAATAAGTACAGACTACTCTGGGGCCAACGTCCTGACTTTC.

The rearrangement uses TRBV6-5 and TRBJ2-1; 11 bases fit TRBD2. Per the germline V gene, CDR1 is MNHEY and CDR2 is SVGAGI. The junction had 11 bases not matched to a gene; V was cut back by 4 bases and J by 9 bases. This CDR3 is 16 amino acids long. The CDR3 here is CASSLRVSGRVPEQFF. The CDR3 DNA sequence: TGTGCCAGCAGTTTAAGAGTTAGCGGGAGGGTTCCTGAGCAGTTCTTC.

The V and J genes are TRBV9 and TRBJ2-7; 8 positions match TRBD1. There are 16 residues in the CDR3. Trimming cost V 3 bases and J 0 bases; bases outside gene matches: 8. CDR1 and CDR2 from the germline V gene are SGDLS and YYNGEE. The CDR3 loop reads CASSEPQGADSYEQYF. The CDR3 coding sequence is TGTGCCAGCAGCGAGCCTCAGGGGGCGGACTCCTACGAGCAGTACTTC.

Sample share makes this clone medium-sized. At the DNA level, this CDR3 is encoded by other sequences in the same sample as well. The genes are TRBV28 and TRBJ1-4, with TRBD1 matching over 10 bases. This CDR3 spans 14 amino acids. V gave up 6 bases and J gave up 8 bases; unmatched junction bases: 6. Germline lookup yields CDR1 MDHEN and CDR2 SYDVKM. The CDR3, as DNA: TGTGCCAGCAGCAAGGGACAGGGGAGGGAAAAACTGTTTTTT. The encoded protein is CASSKGQGREKLFF.

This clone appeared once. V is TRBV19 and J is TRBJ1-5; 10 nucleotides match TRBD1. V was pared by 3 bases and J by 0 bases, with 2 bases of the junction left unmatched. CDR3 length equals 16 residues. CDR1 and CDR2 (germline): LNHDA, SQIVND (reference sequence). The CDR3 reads CASSIRTGGSNQPQHF. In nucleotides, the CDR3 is TGTGCCAGTAGTATCAGGACAGGGGGTAGCAATCAGCCCCAGCATTTT.

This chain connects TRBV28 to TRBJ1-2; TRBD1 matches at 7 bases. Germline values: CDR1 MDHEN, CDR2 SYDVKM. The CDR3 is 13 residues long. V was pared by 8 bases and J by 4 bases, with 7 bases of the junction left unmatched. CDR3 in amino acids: CASYFQGGYGYTF. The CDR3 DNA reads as TGTGCCAGCTACTTTCAGGGGGGCTATGGCTACACCTTC.

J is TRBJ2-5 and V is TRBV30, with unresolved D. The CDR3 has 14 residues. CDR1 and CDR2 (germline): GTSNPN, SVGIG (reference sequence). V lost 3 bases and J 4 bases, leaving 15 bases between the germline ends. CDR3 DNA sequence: TGTGCCTGGAGGGCCCCCTCGTCAGGAGAGACCCAGTACTTC. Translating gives CAWRAPSSGETQYF.

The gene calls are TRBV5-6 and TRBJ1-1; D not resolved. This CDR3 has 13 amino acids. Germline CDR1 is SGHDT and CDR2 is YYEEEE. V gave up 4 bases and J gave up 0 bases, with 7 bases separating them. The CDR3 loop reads CASSHTLNTEAFF. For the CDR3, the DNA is TGTGCCAGCAGCCATACTTTGAACACTGAAGCTTTCTTT.

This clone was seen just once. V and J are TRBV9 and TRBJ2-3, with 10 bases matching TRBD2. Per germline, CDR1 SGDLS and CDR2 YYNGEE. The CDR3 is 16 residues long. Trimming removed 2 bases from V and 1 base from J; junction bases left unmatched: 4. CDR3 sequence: CASSVGTSDRTDTQYF. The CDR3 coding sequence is TGTGCCAGCAGCGTTGGGACTAGCGACCGCACAGATACGCAGTATTTT.

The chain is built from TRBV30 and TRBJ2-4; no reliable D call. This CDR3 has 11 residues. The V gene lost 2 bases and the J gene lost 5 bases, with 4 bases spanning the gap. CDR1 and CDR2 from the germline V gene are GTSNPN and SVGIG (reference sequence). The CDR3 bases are TGTGCCTGGAGTCAGGAAAACATTCAGTACTTC. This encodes CAWSQENIQYF.

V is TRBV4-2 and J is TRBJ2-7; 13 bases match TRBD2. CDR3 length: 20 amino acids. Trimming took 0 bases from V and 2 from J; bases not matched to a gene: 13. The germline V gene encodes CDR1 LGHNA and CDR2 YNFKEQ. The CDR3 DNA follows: TGTGCCAGCAGCCAAGAGCCCCATACTAGCGGGAGGGCCTTTACCTACGAGCAGTACTTC. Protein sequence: CASSQEPHTSGRAFTYEQYF.

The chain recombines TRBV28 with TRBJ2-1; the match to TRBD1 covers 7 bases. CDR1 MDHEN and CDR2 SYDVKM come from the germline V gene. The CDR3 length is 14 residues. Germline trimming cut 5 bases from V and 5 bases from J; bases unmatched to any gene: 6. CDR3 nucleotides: TGTGCCAGCAGTAGTGGGGACAGAAACAATGAGCAGTTCTTC. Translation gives CASSSGDRNNEQFF.

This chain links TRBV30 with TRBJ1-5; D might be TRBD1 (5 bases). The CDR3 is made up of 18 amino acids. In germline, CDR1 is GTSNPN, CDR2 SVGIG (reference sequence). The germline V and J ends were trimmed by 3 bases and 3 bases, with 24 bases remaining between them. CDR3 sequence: CAWSLFSPGGGNNQPQHF. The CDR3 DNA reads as TGTGCCTGGAGCCTATTCTCCCCAGGCGGGGGAAACAATCAGCCCCAGCATTTT.

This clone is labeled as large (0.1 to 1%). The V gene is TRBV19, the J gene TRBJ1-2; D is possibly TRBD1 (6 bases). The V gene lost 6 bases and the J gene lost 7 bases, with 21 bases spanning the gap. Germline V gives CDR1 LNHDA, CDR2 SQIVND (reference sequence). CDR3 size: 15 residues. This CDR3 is CASRPPGRGESGYTF. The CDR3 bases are TGTGCCAGTAGGCCTCCCGGCAGGGGTGAGAGTGGCTACACCTTC.

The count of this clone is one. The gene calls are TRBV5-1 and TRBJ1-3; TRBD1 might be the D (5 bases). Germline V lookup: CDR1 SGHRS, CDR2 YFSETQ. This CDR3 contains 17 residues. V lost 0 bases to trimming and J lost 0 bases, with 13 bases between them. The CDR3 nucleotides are TGCGCCAGCAGCTTGGATGGAGGGGCCAACTCTGGAAACACCATATATTTT. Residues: CASSLDGGANSGNTIYF.

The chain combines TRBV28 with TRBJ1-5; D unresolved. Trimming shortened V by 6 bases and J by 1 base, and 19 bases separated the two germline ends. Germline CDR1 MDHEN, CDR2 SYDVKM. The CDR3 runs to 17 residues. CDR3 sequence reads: CASRLTQMDYSNQPQHF. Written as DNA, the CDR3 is TGTGCCAGCAGACTAACCCAGATGGACTACAGCAATCAGCCCCAGCATTTT. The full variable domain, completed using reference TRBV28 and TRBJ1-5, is DVKVTQSSRYLVKRTGEKVFLECVQDMDHENMFWYRQDPGLGLRLIYFSYDVKMKEKGDIPEGYSVSREKKERFSLILESASTNQTSMYLCASRLTQMDYSNQPQHFGDGTRLSIL.

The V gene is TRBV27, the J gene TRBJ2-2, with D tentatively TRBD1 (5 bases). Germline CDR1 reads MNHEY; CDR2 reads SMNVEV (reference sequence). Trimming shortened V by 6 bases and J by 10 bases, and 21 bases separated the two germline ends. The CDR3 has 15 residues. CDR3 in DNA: TGTGCCAGCAGGAAGGGGCCCCTAACTCAGATGGAGCTGTTTTTT. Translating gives CASRKGPLTQMELFF.

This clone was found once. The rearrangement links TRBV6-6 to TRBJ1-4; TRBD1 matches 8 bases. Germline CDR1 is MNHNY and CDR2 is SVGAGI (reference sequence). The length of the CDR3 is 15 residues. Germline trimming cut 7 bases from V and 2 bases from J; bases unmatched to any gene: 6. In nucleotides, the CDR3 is TGTGCCAGCAAGAGCAGGGGGCAGACTAATGAAAAACTGTTTTTT. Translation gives CASKSRGQTNEKLFF.

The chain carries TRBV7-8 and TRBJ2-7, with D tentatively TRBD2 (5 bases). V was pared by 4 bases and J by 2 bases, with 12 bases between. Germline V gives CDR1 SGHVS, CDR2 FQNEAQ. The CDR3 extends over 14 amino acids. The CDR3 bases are TGTGCCAGCAGCTCCCGTGACGGGACCTACGAGCAGTACTTC. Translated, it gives CASSSRDGTYEQYF.